The clone carrying this T cell receptor beta chain has a handful of counts. TCRdb re-called the reads through MiXCR, storing one row per CDR3 protein. Found here are 200,000 to 300,000 distinct CDR3 sequences, around an eighth of them singletons; the top ten hold approximately 1.8%. The CDR3 contains 16 residues. The V segment lost 7 bases and the J segment 4 bases; nucleotides outside the gene matches: 4. Germline V gives CDR1 KGHDR, CDR2 SFDVKD. The source of the sample is a study of T cell repertoires in cytomegalovirus infection. The specimen was PBMCs. The rearrangement links TRBV24-1 to TRBJ2-2; TRBD2 agrees at 14 bases. The source is a human donor in good health (CMV status not recorded). Some clones in this sample may be carry-over from other donors' samples. CDR3 DNA sequence: TGTGCCACCAGATCCGGACTAGCGGGAGGCACCGGGGAGCTGTTTTTT. Translating gives CATRSGLAGGTGELFF.